This record concerns one T cell receptor beta chain sequence. These data are taken from a study of blood T cell repertoires in COVID-19. The wider study: From the United States, Italy and Spain came samples of acute and convalescent COVID-19.

Sequenced by immunoSEQ multiplex PCR; TCRdb stores in-frame clones only, minus some. The sample consists of fewer than 15,000 clones, approximately 84% of them appearing once. V was pared by 4 bases and J by 0 bases, with 9 bases between. Germline values: CDR1 SNHLY, CDR2 FYNNEI. The CDR3 is 14 residues long. The sample was peripheral blood. This clonotype was obtained from a human donor in a cohort sampled during active COVID-19. The chain carries TRBV2 and TRBJ1-1; TRBD1 is a possible D gene (6 bases). In nucleotides, the CDR3 is TGTGCCAGCAGTGCGCAGGGGTTGAACACTGAAGCTTTCTTT. Translating it yields CASSAQGLNTEAFF.